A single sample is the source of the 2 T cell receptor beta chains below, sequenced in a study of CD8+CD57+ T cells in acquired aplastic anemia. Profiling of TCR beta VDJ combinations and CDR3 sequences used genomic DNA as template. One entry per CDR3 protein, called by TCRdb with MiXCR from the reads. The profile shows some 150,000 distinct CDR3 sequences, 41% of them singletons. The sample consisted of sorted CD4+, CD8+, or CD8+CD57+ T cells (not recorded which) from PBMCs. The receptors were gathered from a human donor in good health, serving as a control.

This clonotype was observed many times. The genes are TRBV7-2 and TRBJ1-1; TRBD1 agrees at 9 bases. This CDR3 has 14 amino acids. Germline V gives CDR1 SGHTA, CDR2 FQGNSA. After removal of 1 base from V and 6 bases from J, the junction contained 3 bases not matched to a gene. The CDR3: CASSLDRGLAEAFF. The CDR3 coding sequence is TGTGCCAGCAGCTTAGACAGGGGGCTCGCTGAAGCTTTCTTT.

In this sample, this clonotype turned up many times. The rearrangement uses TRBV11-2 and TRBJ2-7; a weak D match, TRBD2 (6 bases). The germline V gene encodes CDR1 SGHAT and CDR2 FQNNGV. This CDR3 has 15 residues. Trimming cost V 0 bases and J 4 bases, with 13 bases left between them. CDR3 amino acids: CASSLDWAGKYEQYF. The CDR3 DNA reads TGTGCCAGCAGCTTAGATTGGGCGGGAAAATACGAGCAGTACTTC.